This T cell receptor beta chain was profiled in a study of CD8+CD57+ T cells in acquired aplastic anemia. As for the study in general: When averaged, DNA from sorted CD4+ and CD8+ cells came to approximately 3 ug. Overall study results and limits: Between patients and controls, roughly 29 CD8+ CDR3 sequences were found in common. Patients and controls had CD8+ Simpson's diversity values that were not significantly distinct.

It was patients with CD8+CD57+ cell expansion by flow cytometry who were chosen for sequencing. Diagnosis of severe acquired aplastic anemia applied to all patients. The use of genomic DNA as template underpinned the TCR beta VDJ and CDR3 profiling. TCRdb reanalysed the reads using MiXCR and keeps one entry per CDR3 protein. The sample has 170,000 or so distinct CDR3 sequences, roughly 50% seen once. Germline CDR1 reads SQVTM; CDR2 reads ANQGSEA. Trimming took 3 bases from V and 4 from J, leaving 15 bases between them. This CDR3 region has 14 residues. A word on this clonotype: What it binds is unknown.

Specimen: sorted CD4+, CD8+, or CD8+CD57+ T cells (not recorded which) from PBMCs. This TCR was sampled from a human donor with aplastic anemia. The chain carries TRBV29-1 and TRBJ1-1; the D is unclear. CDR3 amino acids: CSVDPKTEGTEAFF. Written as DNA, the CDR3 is TGCAGCGTTGACCCTAAAACAGAGGGCACTGAAGCTTTCTTT.